This T cell receptor (beta chain) was recovered during a study of OX40 agonist ivuxolimab in advanced cancers. Concerning the study at large: The costimulatory receptor OX40 (CD134) was targeted by ivuxolimab, a fully human IgG2 agonistic monoclonal antibody. Intravenous ivuxolimab was administered to patients every 2 weeks at six dose levels: 0.01, 0.1, 0.3, 1.5, 3 and 10 mg/kg. Of the approximately 50 dose-escalation patients, hepatocellular carcinoma was present in approximately 20, melanoma in approximately 15, renal cell carcinoma in 9 and head and neck cancer in 9. A male proportion of almost 85% and a mean age of about 60 years, ranging from 23 to 79, were recorded for the dose-escalation cohort. Prior anti-PD-1, anti-PD-L1 or anti-CTLA-4 therapy was permitted, and checkpoint inhibitors had been received by 30% to 40% of dose-escalation patients. Partial responses were achieved by three dose-escalation patients, of whom one had hepatocellular carcinoma and two had cutaneous melanoma. Peripheral TCRbeta sequencing was intended to test whether TCR sequence diversity was altered and clonal T-cell expansion was caused by ivuxolimab. The paper covers the monotherapy dose-escalation part of the phase I ivuxolimab trial, which included N = 52 patients. Beyond this particular receptor, the publication reports: In partial responders in the 0.1-3.0 mg/kg groups, normalized peripheral clonal expansion was found to be among the lowest, especially among CD8+ T cells. The antigen specificity of the peripheral T cells that underwent clonal expansion was not determined. Low levels of normalized T-cell clonal expansion were also shown by some nonresponding patients. After ivuxolimab, expanded clones were on average more numerous among CD8+ T cells than among CD4+ T cells. At doses from 0.1 to 3.0 mg/kg, clonal expansion was seen in both CD4+ and CD8+ blood T cells between baseline and week 6.

The germline V gene (reference sequence) supplies CDR1 LNHDA and CDR2 SQIVND. Trimming at the junction amounts to 5 bases on V and 0 bases on J, and the germline ends lie 11 bases apart. The CDR3 runs 15 amino acids, cysteine and phenylalanine included. Only the CDR3 DNA is retained, 45 bases long and in frame from the first base. Turning to this clone: Its antigen is currently not known. Base qualities are not provided; no much larger clone lies one nucleotide away.

The trial excluded patients who had a history of autoimmune disease or were on systemic immunosuppression. Peripheral blood for TCR sequencing was collected from all dose cohorts at baseline, on cycle 4 day 1, and on cycle 7 day 1. Samples were obtained from an open-label, multicenter, first-in-human phase I dose-escalation trial of ivuxolimab. Adults with locally advanced or metastatic melanoma, renal cell carcinoma, hepatocellular carcinoma or head and neck squamous cell carcinoma were enrolled in the trial. Before TCR sequencing, CD4+ and CD8+ T cells were separately sorted from peripheral blood. For sequencing of the TCRbeta CDR3 region, genomic DNA was extracted from the sorted cells. The immunoSEQ Assay was used for sequencing of TCRbeta CDR3 regions. As stored in TCRdb, this immuneACCESS dataset retains in-frame rearrangements with V and J assigned. A fraction of the clones does not appear; measured against another copy, unresolved V genes explain less than half of the discrepancy, and the remainder lacks a known reason. The sample profile shows tens of thousands of clones; roughly nine tenths of them were found once. Roughly 1.9% of the sample is in the top ten clones.

Sequences were derived from CD4+ or CD8+ T cells sorted from blood, sampled in a trial of the OX40 agonist ivuxolimab. The TCR comes from an adult with an advanced solid tumor such as melanoma, head and neck, liver or kidney cancer. Here the chain combines TRBV19 and TRBJ1-3; a confident D gene designation cannot be given. CDR3 loop: CASSPRGSSGNTIYF. The sequenced DNA: TGTGCCAGTAGTCCCCGCGGGAGCTCTGGAAACACCATATATTTT.